A single sample is the source of the 32 T cell receptor beta chains below, sequenced in a study of blood T cell repertoires in COVID-19. Clones were read by immunoSEQ multiplex PCR, and TCRdb kept only the in-frame ones, dropping some. Among 140,000 to 150,000 clones listed, approximately 85% were seen once. Input material: peripheral blood. These TCRs come from a man aged 70 or older with acute or convalescent COVID-19.

The table lists this clone with a few counts. The rearrangement uses TRBV5-1 and TRBJ2-2, with TRBD1 matching over 7 bases. This CDR3 has 15 amino acids. J was trimmed by 5 bases and V by 4 bases; bases with no gene match: 8. Germline V CDR1 and CDR2: SGHRS, YFSETQ. The CDR3 sequence: CASSLITGDTGELFF. CDR3 nucleotide sequence: TGCGCCAGCAGCCTCATCACAGGGGATACCGGGGAGCTGTTTTTT.

The chain has TRBV12-3 or TRBV12-4 and TRBJ1-2; 11 bases agree with TRBD1. The length of the CDR3 is 13 residues. Trimming removed 1 base from V and 12 bases from J; junction bases left unmatched: 4. The CDR3 coding sequence is TGTGCCAGCAGTTTAGGGGACAGGGGGGCCCACACCTTC. Translating it yields CASSLGDRGAHTF.

The V and J genes are TRBV19 and TRBJ2-7, with 7 bases matching TRBD2. In germline, CDR1 is LNHDA, CDR2 SQIVND (reference sequence). The CDR3 sequence is 16 residues long. V dropped 5 bases and J dropped 3; count of bases not matched to a gene: 13. The DNA of the CDR3 is TGTGCCAGTAGTCCACCCGGGGGAGGGACGAACTACGAGCAGTACTTC. It is translated as CASSPPGGGTNYEQYF.

This clone was counted between two and nine times. The CDR3 DNA sequence: TGTGCCAGCAGTGTAGACAGGGGGCGGCAAGCTTTCTTT. Protein: CASSVDRGRQAFF. The chain carries TRBV2 and TRBJ1-1; 10 nucleotides align to TRBD1. With V trimmed by 4 bases and J by 9 bases, 5 bases remained unmatched. CDR1 is SNHLY and CDR2 is FYNNEI in the germline V gene. The CDR3 extends over 13 amino acids. The variable domain in full, completed from reference TRBV2 and TRBJ1-1, reads EPEVTQTPSHQVTQMGQEVILRCVPISNHLYFYWYRQILGQKVEFLVSFYNNEISEKSEIFDDQFSVERPDGSNFTLKIRSTKLEDSAMYFCASSVDRGRQAFFGQGTRLTVV.

This chain connects TRBV18 to TRBJ2-1; TRBD2 agrees at 9 bases. This CDR3 has 18 residues. The J segment lost 0 bases and the V segment lost 3 bases, leaving 9 bases of the junction unmatched. CDR1 is KGHSH, CDR2 LQKENI, per germline. As DNA, the CDR3 is TGTGCCAGCTCACCGACGAGCGGGAGGTCCAACTCCTACAATGAGCAGTTCTTC. Its protein product is CASSPTSGRSNSYNEQFF.

This clone is a singleton in its sample. The V and J genes are TRBV11-3 and TRBJ2-7; 12 bases fit TRBD2. Germline trimming cut 0 bases from V and 7 bases from J; bases unmatched to any gene: 4. The CDR3 runs 15 residues. CDR1 and CDR2 from the germline V gene are SGHNT and YENEEA. For the CDR3, the DNA is TGTGCCAGCAGCTTAGAGGGACTAGCGGGTGAGGAGCAGTACTTC. Translation gives CASSLEGLAGEEQYF.

This chain links TRBV6-5 with TRBJ1-1; a possible D gene is TRBD1 (6 bases). The CDR3 has 16 residues. The V gene's germline CDR1 is MNHEY and CDR2 SVGAGI. Trimming took 2 bases from V and 5 from J, leaving 18 bases between them. CDR3 loop: CASSYPRGGAFTEAFF. DNA for the CDR3: TGTGCCAGCAGTTACCCTCGTGGGGGGGCGTTTACTGAAGCTTTCTTT.

The CDR3 DNA reads TGTGCCAGCAGTGAGGGGAGACAGGGGTTGGAAAAACTGTTTTTT. Its translation: CASSEGRQGLEKLFF. V gene TRBV6-1 combines with J gene TRBJ1-4; 8 positions match TRBD1. Germline V gene lookup returns CDR1 MNHNS and CDR2 SASEGT. V gave up 3 bases and J gave up 8 bases; unmatched junction bases: 8. This CDR3 contains 15 residues.

The V gene is TRBV18, the J gene TRBJ2-1; 11 bases are a match to TRBD2. This CDR3 spans 15 amino acids. The germline V gene has CDR1 KGHSH and CDR2 LQKENI. V shed 3 bases, J shed 2 bases, and the junction held 0 bases outside the gene matches. The CDR3 DNA sequence: TGTGCCAGCTCACCGGGACTAGCGGCCTACAATGAGCAGTTCTTC. Its protein is CASSPGLAAYNEQFF.

This clone has just one count. The chain recombines TRBV6-5 with TRBJ1-2; possibly TRBD1 for D (5 bases). Trimming removed 2 bases from V and 8 bases from J, with 15 bases in between. Germline V gene data show CDR1 as MNHEY and CDR2 as SVGAGI. The CDR3 runs to 14 residues. The CDR3 DNA sequence: TGTGCCAGCAGTTACGCCTACGACAGTAGAGGCTACACCTTC. Its translation is CASSYAYDSRGYTF.

The rearrangement uses TRBV30 and TRBJ2-1; the match to TRBD2 covers 12 bases. The CDR3 totals 15 residues. Trimming cost V 2 bases and J 9 bases; bases outside gene matches: 8. From germline, CDR1 is GTSNPN and CDR2 SVGIG (reference sequence). The CDR3 coding sequence is TGTGCCTGGAGTCAGGGACTAGCGGGTTACGGTGAGCAGTTCTTC. Translated, it gives CAWSQGLAGYGEQFF. Based on the CDR3 plus reference TRBV30 and TRBJ2-1, the full variable domain is SQTIHQWPATLVQPVGSPLSLECTVEGTSNPNLYWYRQAAGRGLQLLFYSVGIGQISSEVPQNLSASRPQDRQFILSSKKLLLSDSGFYLCAWSQGLAGYGEQFFGPGTRLTVL.

V is TRBV3-1 (or the pseudogene TRBV3-2) and J is TRBJ2-4, with D maybe TRBD1 (6 bases). Germline V lookup: CDR1 LGHDT, CDR2 YNNKEL (reference sequence). This CDR3 is 13 amino acids long. Trimming took 2 bases from V and 6 from J, leaving 8 bases between them. The CDR3: CASSQRTANIQYF. The CDR3 DNA reads TGTGCCAGCAGCCAAAGGACAGCAAACATTCAGTACTTC.

V is TRBV19 and J is TRBJ2-2; TRBD1 agrees at 10 bases. The CDR3 extends over 17 amino acids. Germline V gives CDR1 LNHDA, CDR2 SQIVND (reference sequence). V lost 3 bases to trimming and J lost 5 bases; unmatched junction nucleotides: 9. The CDR3 nucleotides are TGTGCCAGTAGTATGGAGTCGACAGGGGGCTTTACCGGGGAGCTGTTTTTT. It specifies CASSMESTGGFTGELFF.

The chain combines TRBV11-2 with TRBJ2-5; D is possibly TRBD1 (5 bases). V was shortened by 0 bases and J by 11 bases, with 13 bases between the two germline ends. Germline-derived CDR1 and CDR2 are SGHAT and FQNNGV. The CDR3 has 13 amino acids. CDR3 residues: CASSLEIGAEQYF. CDR3 sequence (DNA): TGTGCCAGCAGCTTAGAAATAGGGGCAGAGCAGTACTTC.

The rearrangement uses TRBV19 and TRBJ2-1; 8 bases match TRBD2. Germline trimming cut 7 bases from V and 9 bases from J; bases unmatched to any gene: 8. Germline-derived CDR1 and CDR2 are LNHDA and SQIVND (reference sequence). The CDR3 spans 13 residues. CDR3 DNA sequence: TGTGCCAGTAAACCTAGCGGGTCCGGTGAGCAGTTCTTC. Translated, it gives CASKPSGSGEQFF.

This sequence joins TRBV27 and TRBJ2-7, with D unresolved. This CDR3 region has 13 residues. Trimming left V 6 bases short and J 1 base short, with 10 bases between. The germline V gene has CDR1 MNHEY and CDR2 SMNVEV (reference sequence). The chain's CDR3 is CASRYDNSYEQYF. CDR3 nucleotides: TGTGCCAGCAGGTACGACAATTCCTACGAGCAGTACTTC.

The chain joins TRBV14 to TRBJ2-7, with TRBD1 matching over 8 bases. Germline V gene data show CDR1 as SGHDN and CDR2 as FVKESK. The CDR3 has 15 amino acids. V gave up 5 bases and J gave up 3 bases; unmatched junction bases: 9. CDR3 residues: CASSNRRGQIYEQYF. CDR3 bases: TGTGCCAGCAGCAACCGCAGGGGGCAAATCTACGAGCAGTACTTC.

The rearrangement uses TRBV2 and TRBJ2-3; TRBD2 is a possible D gene (6 bases). The CDR3 is made up of 15 amino acids. The germline CDR1 and CDR2 sequences are SNHLY and FYNNEI. V was clipped by 2 bases and J by 2 bases, with 11 bases between them. Here the CDR3 DNA reads TGTGCCAGCAGTGAACATAGCGGAATCACAGATACGCAGTATTTT. Amino acids: CASSEHSGITDTQYF.

The J gene is TRBJ1-6, the V gene TRBV18; D unresolved. The CDR3 extends over 14 amino acids. The V end lost 2 bases, the J end lost 7 bases, and 9 bases lay between the germline ends. The germline gives CDR1 KGHSH, CDR2 LQKENI. This CDR3 reads CASSPGPRNSPLHF. The CDR3 coding sequence is TGTGCCAGCTCACCAGGTCCCAGAAATTCACCCCTCCACTTT.

This chain joins TRBV27 and TRBJ2-1, with D maybe TRBD1 (6 bases). The CDR3 spans 13 residues. CDR1 is MNHEY and CDR2 is SMNVEV in the germline V gene (reference sequence). V dropped 0 bases and J dropped 6 bases, with 6 bases sitting between them. CDR3 DNA: TGTGCCAGCAGTTTATCAGGGGGCAATGAGCAGTTCTTC. It translates to CASSLSGGNEQFF.

This clone appeared a few times. The chain is built from TRBV25-1 and TRBJ1-3; possibly TRBD1 for D (5 bases). The germline V gene encodes CDR1 MGHDK and CDR2 SYGVNS. The CDR3 has 14 amino acids. V lost 4 bases and J 0 bases, leaving 7 bases between the germline ends. CDR3 nucleotide sequence: TGTGCCAGCAGTGCAACAGGCTCTGGAAACACCATATATTTT. Amino acid sequence: CASSATGSGNTIYF.

This sequence joins TRBV5-6 and TRBJ2-7, with 8 bases fitting TRBD1. Germline CDR1 SGHDT, CDR2 YYEEEE. The CDR3 is made up of 13 amino acids. Trimming removed 2 bases from V and 3 bases from J; junction bases left unmatched: 1. The CDR3 nucleotides read TGTGCCAGCAGCTTAACAGGGGGCTACGAGCAGTACTTC. Translating it yields CASSLTGGYEQYF.

This sequence joins TRBV4-1 and TRBJ2-3; 10 bases map to TRBD2. The trim removed 1 base at V and 5 bases at J, leaving 9 bases unmatched. Germline loops: CDR1 MGHRA, CDR2 YSYEKL. The CDR3 is made up of 17 amino acids. Written as DNA, the CDR3 is TGCGCCAGCAGCCAAGGCCCTAGCGGGGGTAGTGAAGATACGCAGTATTTT. Encoded protein: CASSQGPSGGSEDTQYF.

This CDR3 is CASSPYYTTTNEKLFF. For the CDR3, the DNA is TGTGCCAGCAGCCCATACTACACCACAACTAATGAAAAACTGTTTTTT. The chain employs TRBV7-6 and TRBJ1-4; D gene uncertain. The CDR3 sequence is 16 residues long. Germline values: CDR1 SGHVS, CDR2 FNYEAQ. The V gene lost 5 bases and the J gene lost 0 bases, with 13 bases spanning the gap. Using reference TRBV7-6 and TRBJ1-4 for the parts outside the CDR3, the full variable domain is GAGVSQSPRYKVTKRGQDVALRCDPISGHVSLYWYRQALGQGPEFLTYFNYEAQQDKSGLPNDRFSAERPEGSISTLTIQRTEQRDSAMYRCASSPYYTTTNEKLFFGSGTQLSVL.

The chain couples TRBV7-9 to TRBJ1-2; D not resolved. The germline CDR1 and CDR2 sequences are SEHNR and FQNEAQ (reference sequence). Trimming left V 0 bases short and J 8 bases short, with 7 bases between. This CDR3 has 12 amino acids. The CDR3 loop reads CASSLALGGYTF. The CDR3 nucleotides read TGTGCCAGCAGCTTAGCGCTAGGAGGCTACACCTTC.

This rearrangement joins TRBV19 to TRBJ2-1; 12 nucleotides match TRBD2. Trimming cost V 6 bases and J 11 bases; bases outside gene matches: 17. This CDR3 spans 17 amino acids. Germline V gene sequence: CDR1 LNHDA, CDR2 SQIVND (reference sequence). The CDR3 loop is CASRSSSGRAPPAKQFF. The CDR3, as DNA: TGTGCCAGTAGATCCTCTAGCGGGAGGGCCCCCCCCGCAAAGCAGTTCTTC.

The chain is built from TRBV19 and TRBJ2-1; TRBD2 matches at 7 bases. J was trimmed by 9 bases and V by 5 bases; bases with no gene match: 19. The CDR3 sequence is 17 residues long. Germline V gene data show CDR1 as LNHDA and CDR2 as SQIVND (reference sequence). In nucleotides, the CDR3 is TGTGCCAGTAGTTCTCCGGGGTGGGCGGGAGCTGGAAGTGAGCAGTTCTTC. Its translation: CASSSPGWAGAGSEQFF.

The chain uses TRBV5-1 and TRBJ2-7, with 8 bases fitting TRBD2. Germline V gene lookup returns CDR1 SGHRS and CDR2 YFSETQ. With 0 bases clipped from V and 5 bases from J, the junction kept 7 bases outside the gene matches. The CDR3 has 15 residues. CDR3 bases: TGCGCCAGCAGCTTGGCCGAAGCGGGAGTAAACGAGCAGTACTTC. It yields the protein CASSLAEAGVNEQYF.

J is TRBJ2-2 and V is TRBV25-1, with 8 bases lining up with TRBD2. Trimming cost V 5 bases and J 0 bases; bases outside gene matches: 5. From germline, CDR1 is MGHDK and CDR2 SYGVNS. The CDR3 has 16 residues. CDR3 bases: TGTGCCAGCAGTAAACTAGCGGTCCCGAACACCGGGGAGCTGTTTTTT. Its protein is CASSKLAVPNTGELFF.

This chain joins TRBV7-8 and TRBJ2-1; 11 bases align to TRBD2. The germline V gene encodes CDR1 SGHVS and CDR2 FQNEAQ. V was clipped by 1 base and J by 9 bases; unmatched bases: 11. This CDR3 has 17 residues. The CDR3 sequence: CASSLELAGAVEGEQFF. The DNA for the CDR3 is TGTGCCAGCAGCTTAGAACTAGCGGGGGCCGTGGAGGGTGAGCAGTTCTTC. The full variable domain, its missing parts supplied by reference TRBV7-8 and TRBJ2-1, is GAGVSQSPRYKVAKRGQDVALRCDPISGHVSLFWYQQALGQGPEFLTYFQNEAQLDKSGLPSDRFFAERPEGSVSTLKIQRTQQEDSAVYLCASSLELAGAVEGEQFFGPGTRLTVL.

The chain has TRBV6-2 or TRBV6-3 and TRBJ1-1; the D gene is possibly TRBD1 (6 bases). The CDR3 has 17 amino acids. V was clipped by 5 bases and J by 8 bases, with 27 bases between them. CDR1 and CDR2 (germline): MNHEY, SVGEGT. The chain's CDR3 is CASSPPRQTGSVLEAFF. In DNA form, the CDR3 reads TGTGCCAGCAGTCCCCCAAGACAGACAGGAAGTGTACTAGAAGCTTTCTTT.

V is TRBV5-6 and J is TRBJ1-4; D call uncertain. Trimming removed 4 bases at V and 4 bases at J, with 11 bases between. The CDR3 has 14 residues. CDR1 and CDR2 (germline): SGHDT, YYEEEE. CDR3 sequence: CASSLRGGNEKLFF. For the CDR3, the DNA is TGTGCCAGCAGCCTGCGGGGTGGTAATGAAAAACTGTTTTTT.